This TCR beta chain was profiled in a study of blood T cell repertoires in COVID-19. Sequencing used immunoSEQ multiplex PCR; TCRdb keeps in-frame clones, though not all of them. The data hold 250,000 to 300,000 clones, with more than 80% observed a single time. Germline CDR1 SGDLS, CDR2 YYNGEE. V was pared by 0 bases and J by 4 bases, with 11 bases between. The CDR3 has 15 amino acids. To note about this clone: The identical CDR3 is also encoded by other nucleotide sequences in the sample.

Sequenced: PBMCs or T cells enriched from blood (not recorded which). The chain is built from TRBV9 and TRBJ2-1; a possible D gene is TRBD1 (7 bases). This sequence originates from a woman in her 30s who had recovered from COVID-19. CDR3 protein: CASSVEAGGYNEQFF. The CDR3 DNA sequence: TGTGCCAGCAGCGTAGAGGCAGGGGGGTACAATGAGCAGTTCTTC.